This T cell receptor beta chain appears in the sequencing data of a study of blood T cell repertoires in COVID-19 (dated by TCRdb to about 2020). With regard to the full study: Collaborator samples came from the United States, Italy and Spain and covered acute and convalescent phases of COVID-19. Where available, HLA class I and class II types were taken from metadata supplied by the sample provider and were not determined by assay-based typing. The repertoires were made available in a free public database intended to serve as a resource for research on the immune response to SARS-CoV-2. The dataset comprised deeply sampled blood TCRbeta repertoires from subjects exposed to, actively infected with, or recovered from COVID-19. Sample metadata almost always included a de-identified subject ID, COVID-19 status, age in years and sex. Samples were obtained from the ongoing ImmuneRACE study (first 160 participants) and from about 1,300 subjects provided by 6 global collaborators. The material from the prospective study consisted of cDNA or gDNA derived from T cells, B-cell-depleted T cells, or PBMCs.

At one collaborating source in Seattle, patients were enrolled during active infection and were followed longitudinally through the course of disease. Whole blood was collected in K2EDTA tubes by collaborating institutions according to the institutions' own protocols. For TCRbeta analysis, collaborators shipped samples in one of three forms: frozen whole blood, isolated PBMCs, or DNA extracted from either of those sample types. Comment on this clone: Its antigen has not been determined. Within one base of it there is no much larger clone, and no base qualities were kept. The same CDR3 also results from other DNA sequences found in this sample.

Inclusive of the bounding cysteine and phenylalanine, the CDR3 is 15 residues long. The entry retains the CDR3 DNA only, 45 bases that are in frame from base 1. CDR1 LGHNA and CDR2 YSLEER were looked up in the germline V gene. Trimming costs V 1 base and J 0 bases, and their ends lie 7 bases apart. TCRbeta CDR3 regions were amplified from genomic DNA by means of the immunoSEQ Assay, a bias-controlled multiplex PCR. In the paper's pipeline: The number of nucleated cells in each sample was estimated by amplification of reference gene primers within the assay. Sequence reads were collapsed and filtered to measure the absolute abundance of every unique TCRbeta CDR3 rearrangement. For each sample, productive Simpson clonality was calculated as the square root of Simpson's diversity index across productive rearrangements. TCRdb holds this immuneACCESS table with in-frame rearrangements only. Some clones are missing; in checked studies, unresolved V genes explain under half, and the rest has no known cause. V and J calls and clone size are those listed in that table; D and trimming were worked out from the DNA. The sample includes 150,000 to 200,000 clones, with around 87% observed a single time. The top ten clonotypes cover just over 2.5% of the sample.

Overall study outcomes, separate from this receptor: The quantity of clinical and demographic metadata differed by source and by participant and was supplied without curation.

Sequences were obtained from peripheral blood. This receptor was identified in an elderly woman with COVID-19, enrolled during active disease. The sequence joins TRBV4-3 to TRBJ1-3, with no reliable assignment of the D segment. The CDR3 here reads CASSQVAGSGNTIYF. The bases read TGCGCCAGCAGCCAAGTTGCAGGCTCTGGAAACACCATATATTTT.